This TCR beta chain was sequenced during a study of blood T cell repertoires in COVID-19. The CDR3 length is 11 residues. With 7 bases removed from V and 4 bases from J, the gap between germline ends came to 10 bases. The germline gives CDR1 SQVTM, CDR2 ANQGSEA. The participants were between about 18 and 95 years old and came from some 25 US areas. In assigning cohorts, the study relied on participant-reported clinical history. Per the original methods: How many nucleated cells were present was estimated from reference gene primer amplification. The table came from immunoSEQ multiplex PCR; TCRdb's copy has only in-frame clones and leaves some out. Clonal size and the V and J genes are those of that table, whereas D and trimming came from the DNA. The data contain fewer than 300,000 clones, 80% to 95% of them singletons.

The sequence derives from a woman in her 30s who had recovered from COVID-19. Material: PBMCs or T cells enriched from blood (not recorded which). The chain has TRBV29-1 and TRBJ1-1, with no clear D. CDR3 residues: CSAYPGTEAFF. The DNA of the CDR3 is TGCAGCGCCTACCCGGGCACTGAAGCTTTCTTT.